This TCR beta chain was documented in a study of cytomegalovirus exposure and HLA in healthy donors. With 60 Vbeta and 13 Jbeta primers, the PCR was carried out. Here immunoSEQ multiplex PCR was the method, and the copy in TCRdb shows in-frame clones only, minus some. The sample data list roughly 100,000 clones. This CDR3 comprises 16 residues. The V gene's germline CDR1 is SGHVS and CDR2 FQNEAQ. V shed 6 bases and J 6 bases; nucleotides not matched to a gene: 11. Material for sequencing was PBMCs. This TCR derives from a middle-aged man in good health and CMV-seronegative. This rearrangement joins TRBV7-8 to TRBJ2-2, with TRBD1 identical over 9 bases. CDR3 loop: CASRGTGGTAPGELFF. CDR3 DNA sequence: TGTGCCAGCAGGGGAACAGGGGGCACTGCCCCCGGGGAGCTGTTTTTT.